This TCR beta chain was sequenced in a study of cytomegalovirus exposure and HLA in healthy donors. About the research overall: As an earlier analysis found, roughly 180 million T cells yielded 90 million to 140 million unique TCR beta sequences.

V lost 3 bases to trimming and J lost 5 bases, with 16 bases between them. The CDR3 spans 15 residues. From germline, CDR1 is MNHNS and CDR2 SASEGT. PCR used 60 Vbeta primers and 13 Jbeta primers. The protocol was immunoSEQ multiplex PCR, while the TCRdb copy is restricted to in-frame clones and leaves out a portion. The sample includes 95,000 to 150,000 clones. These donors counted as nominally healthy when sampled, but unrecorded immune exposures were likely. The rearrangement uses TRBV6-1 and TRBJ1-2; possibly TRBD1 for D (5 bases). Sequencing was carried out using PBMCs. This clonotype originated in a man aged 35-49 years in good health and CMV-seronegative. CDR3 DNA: TGTGCCAGCAGTGAGGCTTCCTTTAAGGGGTATGGCTACACCTTC. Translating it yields CASSEASFKGYGYTF.